The 11 T cell receptor beta chains below come from one sample, sequenced in a study of control samples from healthy donors and cancer patients. Using immunoSEQ multiplex PCR, the repertoire was profiled, and TCRdb retains in-frame clones only, with some absent. The data contain fewer than 40,000 clones, approximately 93% of them seen just once; the ten biggest clones take up about 6.9%. Source material: blood. Receptors originate from a man aged 55 to 70 in good health.

The DNA of the CDR3 is TGTGCCAGCAGCCAAGGACCCGCCCAGTACTTC. Residues: CASSQGPAQYF. The chain combines TRBV14 with TRBJ2-5; D ambiguous. V was clipped by 1 base and J by 9 bases, with 6 bases between them. Germline CDR1 is SGHDN and CDR2 is FVKESK. The CDR3 totals 11 residues.

The V call is TRBV11-2, the J call TRBJ1-5, with unresolved D. V was trimmed by 4 bases and J by 5 bases, leaving 15 bases between them. The length of the CDR3 is 15 residues. Germline loops: CDR1 SGHAT, CDR2 FQNNGV. In DNA form, the CDR3 reads TGTGCCAGCAGCTCGCGGTGCACGGAGGATCAGCCCCAGCATTTT. Translating gives CASSSRCTEDQPQHF.

The chain combines TRBV5-1 with TRBJ2-7; D perhaps matches TRBD2 (5 bases). V lost 4 bases and J 2 bases, leaving 13 bases between the germline ends. This CDR3 has 14 amino acids. Germline loops: CDR1 SGHRS, CDR2 YFSETQ. The CDR3 bases are TGCGCCAGCAGCCTGGAGCCTAGCACCTACGAGCAGTACTTC. Amino acid sequence: CASSLEPSTYEQYF.

The V and J genes are TRBV27 and TRBJ2-3; TRBD2 agrees at 7 bases. Germline trimming cut 4 bases from V and 1 base from J; bases unmatched to any gene: 8. Germline loops: CDR1 MNHEY, CDR2 SMNVEV (reference sequence). The CDR3 sequence is 16 residues long. CDR3: CASSSQAGRRTDTQYF. DNA for the CDR3: TGTGCCAGCAGTTCTCAAGCGGGGAGGCGCACAGATACGCAGTATTTT.

In the case of this clone: At one boundary the junction diverges from the germline segment, which might be a read error. The same CDR3 can be traced to other DNA sequences in this sample. J is TRBJ2-5 and V is TRBV7-7; unclear D gene. CDR3 size: 12 residues. Germline lookup yields CDR1 SSHAT and CDR2 FNYEAQ (reference sequence). The CDR3: CASSQYQETQYF. DNA of the CDR3: TGTGCCAGCAGCCAGTACCAAGAGACTCAGTACTTC.

The CDR3 here is CAISEGAGQPQHF. The CDR3 nucleotides read TGTGCCATCAGTGAGGGCGCGGGACAGCCCCAGCATTTT. The rearrangement links TRBV10-3 to TRBJ1-5; D gene unclear. The CDR3 is 13 amino acids. CDR1 and CDR2 from the germline V gene are ENHRY and SYGVKD. The V end lost 2 bases, the J end lost 7 bases, and 9 bases lay between the germline ends.

CDR3 DNA sequence: TGTGCCAGCAGCCACCTAATCTACGAGCAGTACTTC. This sequence encodes CASSHLIYEQYF. This sequence joins TRBV12-3 or TRBV12-4 and TRBJ2-7; D gene uncertain. CDR3 length equals 12 residues. Trimming cost V 6 bases and J 3 bases, with 9 bases left between them.

The J gene is TRBJ1-4, the V gene TRBV5-4; 8 bases line up with TRBD1. Per germline, CDR1 SGHNT and CDR2 YYREEE (reference sequence). V shed 4 bases, J shed 1 base, and the junction held 6 bases outside the gene matches. The CDR3 runs to 16 residues. The CDR3 DNA is TGTGCCAGCAGCAGACAGGGGAGGAGAACTAATGAAAAACTGTTTTTT. Its protein product is CASSRQGRRTNEKLFF.

The J gene is TRBJ2-1, the V gene TRBV18, with TRBD1 identical over 9 bases. There are 16 residues in the CDR3. After removal of 0 bases from V and 7 bases from J, the junction contained 7 bases not matched to a gene. Germline CDR1 and CDR2: KGHSH and LQKENI. CDR3 residues: CASSPPGQGPLNEQFF. The CDR3 DNA follows: TGTGCCAGCTCACCACCGGGACAGGGACCTTTAAATGAGCAGTTCTTC. Based on the CDR3 plus reference TRBV18 and TRBJ2-1, the full variable domain is NAGVMQNPRHLVRRRGQEARLRCSPMKGHSHVYWYRQLPEEGLKFMVYLQKENIIDESGMPKERFSAEFPKEGPSILRIQQVVRGDSAAYFCASSPPGQGPLNEQFFGPGTRLTVL.

The chain combines TRBV28 with TRBJ2-7, with 9 bases fitting TRBD1. CDR3 length: 15 residues. CDR1 is MDHEN and CDR2 is SYDVKM in the germline V gene. V was pared by 5 bases and J by 0 bases, with 5 bases of the junction left unmatched. The CDR3 nucleotides are TGTGCCAGCAGTAGATGGACAGGGGTCTCCTACGAGCAGTACTTC. Its translation is CASSRWTGVSYEQYF. Based on the CDR3 plus reference TRBV28 and TRBJ2-7, the full variable domain is DVKVTQSSRYLVKRTGEKVFLECVQDMDHENMFWYRQDPGLGLRLIYFSYDVKMKEKGDIPEGYSVSREKKERFSLILESASTNQTSMYLCASSRWTGVSYEQYFGPGTRLTVT.

This chain connects TRBV3-1 (or the pseudogene TRBV3-2) to TRBJ1-6, with no clear D. Germline loops: CDR1 LGHDT, CDR2 YNNKEL (reference sequence). V lost 5 bases and J 8 bases, leaving 10 bases between the germline ends. The CDR3 is made up of 13 amino acids. The CDR3 sequence: CASSTLDYSPLHF. The CDR3 nucleotides read TGTGCCAGCAGCACTCTCGACTATTCACCCCTCCACTTT.